Listed below are T cell receptor beta chains from one sample, sequenced in a study of human T cells and chemical hapten exposure. TCRdb itself ran the RACE reads through MiXCR, one entry per CDR3 protein. This table has fewer than 500,000 distinct CDR3 sequences, more than 4.5% appearing once. Sequencing used whole blood, obtained in connection with sensitization to the hapten diphenylcyclopropenone (DPC). These receptors came from a woman in her fifties or sixties with alopecia areata. Some clones in this sample may be carry-over from other donors' samples. CDR3s include the opening cysteine and the closing phenylalanine or tryptophan. The order of the fields is J gene, V gene, clone size, D gene, CDR3 DNA, CDR3 protein. The D gene is left open where the match is weak. Where a row states a size, it is once, few, many or the class of an expanded clone; other rows omit it.

TRBJ2-1,TRBV7-2,few,TRBD1,TGTGCCAGCAGCCTAAAAAAGACAGGGGAAAACAATGAGCAGTTCTTC,CASSLKKTGENNEQFF
TRBJ1-3,TRBV6-5,many,.,TGTGCCAGCACCTCTGGAAACACCATATATTTT,CASTSGNTIYF
TRBJ1-1,TRBV5-5,many,.,TGTGCCAGCAGCTTGCGCGGCGGGTGGGCTGAAGCTTTCTTT,CASSLRGGWAEAFF
TRBJ1-1,TRBV7-9,many,TRBD1,TGTGCCAGTCAGCTTTTACCGACAGGGCGATTCGGCACTGAAGCTTTCTTT,CASQLLPTGRFGTEAFF
TRBJ1-1,TRBV27,.,.,TGTGCCAGCAGTTTCCTCTCCGGGAACACTGAAGCTTTCTTT,CASSFLSGNTEAFF
TRBJ2-1,TRBV7-8,many,.,TGTGCCAGCAGCTTTGGACGAAACTACAATGAGCAGTTCTTC,CASSFGRNYNEQFF
TRBJ1-4,TRBV20-1,many,.,TGCAGTGCTAGAGTGTCCGGGAACAATGAAAAACTGTTTTTT,CSARVSGNNEKLFF
TRBJ2-7,TRBV28,.,TRBD2,TGTGCCAGCAGTGCATGGACTAGCGGGACACCCTACGAGCAGTACTTC,CASSAWTSGTPYEQYF
TRBJ1-4,TRBV4-3,.,.,TGCGCCAGCAGCCAAGGGGGTCAAGGGGGAGGAAAACTGTTTTTT,CASSQGGQGGGKLFF
TRBJ1-5,TRBV7-2,.,.,TGTGCCAGCAGCTTCAGCAGGGATCAGCCCCAGCATTTT,CASSFSRDQPQHF
TRBJ2-7,TRBV29-1,.,.,TGCAGCGTTGAGGGCGAGGAGGGGAGCTACGAGCAGTACTTC,CSVEGEEGSYEQYF
TRBJ1-5,TRBV7-6,few,TRBD1,TGTGCCAGCAGCCCAGGGGGAGATTATCAGCCCCAGCATTTT,CASSPGGDYQPQHF
TRBJ2-2,TRBV5-1,many,.,TGCGCCAGCAGCCCTGGGGGGAGGCGCGGGGAGCTGTTTTTT,CASSPGGRRGELFF
TRBJ2-7,TRBV20-1,many,TRBD2,TGCAGTGCTAGAGATCACGGGAGGGGTTTCGAGCAGTACTTC,CSARDHGRGFEQYF
TRBJ2-2,TRBV5-1,few,TRBD2,TGCGCCAGCAGCTTGGCCGGAGGTAGCGGGAGAATGAGTAACACCGGGGAGCTGTTTTTT,CASSLAGGSGRMSNTGELFF
TRBJ2-5,TRBV10-3,many,.,TGTGCCATCAGTGAGTTGGGGGGAACTAGTGAGACCCAGTACTTC,CAISELGGTSETQYF
TRBJ1-6,TRBV5-1,few,.,TGCGCCAGCAGACGCCGGGACGGCCTAAATTCACCCCTCCACTTT,CASRRRDGLNSPLHF
TRBJ1-1,TRBV18,many,.,TGTGCCAGCTCACCCCCCACGGCTTACACTGAAGCTTTCTTT,CASSPPTAYTEAFF
TRBJ2-5,TRBV2,few,.,TGTGCCAGCAGTGGGACAATAGCGGAGTACCAAGAGACCCAGTACTTC,CASSGTIAEYQETQYF
TRBJ1-3,TRBV20-1,many,.,TGCAGTGCCATGGATCTCTCTGGAAACACCATATATTTT,CSAMDLSGNTIYF
TRBJ1-6,TRBV13,many,.,TGTGCCAGCAGCTTAAGTAGGGGCTTGAATTCACCCCTCCACTTT,CASSLSRGLNSPLHF
TRBJ2-1,TRBV20-1,few,TRBD2,TGCAGTGCTAGTGGGCGGGAGAGGGTTAGAAATGAGCAGTTCTTC,CSASGRERVRNEQFF
TRBJ1-4,TRBV20-1,few,.,TGCAGTGCGGGGATTACGACAGACACTGAAAAACTGTTTTTT,CSAGITTDTEKLFF
TRBJ1-5,TRBV12-3/TRBV12-4,many,TRBD1,TGTGCCAGCAGTTCCGGGACAGGCTATCAGCCCCAGCATTTT,CASSSGTGYQPQHF
TRBJ2-7,TRBV28,few,.,TGTGCCAGCATTACTCCCGGTCCGAGCTCCTACGAGCAGTACTTC,CASITPGPSSYEQYF
TRBJ2-2,TRBV29-1,few,TRBD2,TGCAGCGTTGAATTTGGCGGGAGGGCGGAGTCCGGGGAGCTGTTTTTT,CSVEFGGRAESGELFF
TRBJ2-7,TRBV28,many,TRBD1,TGTGCCAGCAGCTTCAGGGGGCCGAGCTCCTACGAGCAGTACTTC,CASSFRGPSSYEQYF
TRBJ2-1,TRBV7-2,.,TRBD2,TGTGCCAGCAGCTTACGAGCGGGGGTAAGCTCCTACAATGAGCAGTTCTTC,CASSLRAGVSSYNEQFF
TRBJ1-6,TRBV6-5,few,.,TGTGCCAGCAGTTACTCCGCCGGGGTGGGGAATTCACCCCTCCACTTT,CASSYSAGVGNSPLHF
TRBJ1-1,TRBV10-3,few,TRBD1,TGTGCCATCAGTGATGAGGACAGGGGCCCTAACGGTGAAGCTTTCTTT,CAISDEDRGPNGEAFF
TRBJ2-4,TRBV5-5,many,TRBD1,TGTGCCAGCAGCTTGGGGACAGGGGGGCTAGCCAAAAACATTCAGTACTTC,CASSLGTGGLAKNIQYF
TRBJ1-2,TRBV29-1,few,.,TGCAGCGTTGAAAGCAGGGAGGGGTATGGCTACACCTTC,CSVESREGYGYTF
TRBJ2-5,TRBV13,few,TRBD2,TGTGCCAGCAGCTGGTTAGCGGGAGGAGTAGAGACCCAGTACTTC,CASSWLAGGVETQYF
TRBJ2-1,TRBV2,.,TRBD2,TGTGCCAGCAGCGGGGGGACTAGCGGGCGAGACGGCAATGAGCAGTTCTTC,CASSGGTSGRDGNEQFF
TRBJ1-1,TRBV27,many,.,TGTGCCAGCAGTCACTTCCGGGAGGACGGTGAAGCTTTCTTT,CASSHFREDGEAFF
TRBJ1-6,TRBV6-1,few,.,TGTGCCAGCAGTGGCGACCACCCTTCGATCTCCTATAATTCACCCCTCCACTTT,CASSGDHPSISYNSPLHF
TRBJ1-2,TRBV5-1,many,.,TGCGCCAGCAGCTTGGGTCCGGTCGGGGACTATGGCTACACCTTC,CASSLGPVGDYGYTF
TRBJ2-1,TRBV18,few,.,TGTGCCAGCTCCCGCGGATGGGATAGTTACAATGAGCAGTTCTTC,CASSRGWDSYNEQFF
TRBJ1-2,TRBV7-9,few,.,TGTGCCAGCAGCTTAGTTGGTAAGATGGATGGCTACACCTTC,CASSLVGKMDGYTF
TRBJ1-1,TRBV11-2,many,.,TGTGCCAGCAGCTTAGACACAGGGTTTAACACTGAAGCTTTCTTT,CASSLDTGFNTEAFF
TRBJ2-7,TRBV11-2,many,.,TGTGCCAGCAGCTCACAGACCCGCGAGCAGTACTTC,CASSSQTREQYF
TRBJ2-1,TRBV6-2/TRBV6-3,many,.,TGTGCCAGCAGTTACAGAGACGAGGACAATGAGCAGTTCTTC,CASSYRDEDNEQFF
TRBJ2-5,TRBV29-1,many,.,TGCAGCGTTGAAGAGCAAGAGACCCAGTACTTC,CSVEEQETQYF
TRBJ1-4,TRBV7-9,.,TRBD1,TGTGCCAGCAGCTCGGACAGGGGGAGAACTAATGAAAAACTGTTTTTT,CASSSDRGRTNEKLFF
TRBJ2-7,TRBV4-1,many,TRBD1,TGCGCCAGCAGCCAAGACAGGGGGCTTGTCTACGAGCAGTACTTC,CASSQDRGLVYEQYF
TRBJ1-1,TRBV5-5,.,.,TGTGCCAGCAGTAGCAGGGCATTGAACACTGAAGCTTTCTTT,CASSSRALNTEAFF
TRBJ1-2,TRBV3-1,few,.,TGTGCCAGCAGCCAAGATCTGGCAGGGTACTATGGCTACACCTTC,CASSQDLAGYYGYTF
TRBJ2-3,TRBV28,few,.,TGTGCCAGCAGATCCCCGACCGGAGCGGATACGCAGTATTTT,CASRSPTGADTQYF
TRBJ2-2,TRBV9,many,.,TGTGCCAGCAGCGTGCAAGGGCAGGGCGGCACCGGGGAGCTGTTTTTT,CASSVQGQGGTGELFF
TRBJ2-3,TRBV7-9,many,TRBD1,TGTGCCAGCAGCGTTACAGGGGGCGTTTCAGATACGCAGTATTTT,CASSVTGGVSDTQYF
TRBJ1-1,TRBV20-1,.,.,TGCAGTGCTAGGGGTCAGGGAACCACCAAGCCATTGAACACTGAAGCTTTCTTT,CSARGQGTTKPLNTEAFF
TRBJ1-5,TRBV12-3/TRBV12-4,few,.,TGTGCCAGCAGGGATGGACAGTCCAATCAGCCCCAGCATTTT,CASRDGQSNQPQHF
TRBJ1-2,TRBV20-1,many,.,TGCAGTGCTAGAGACGACGTATCCTATGGCTACACCTTC,CSARDDVSYGYTF
TRBJ2-7,TRBV20-1,many,.,TGCAGTGCTAGAGTTGTATACCGAATCTCCTACGAGCAGTACTTC,CSARVVYRISYEQYF
TRBJ1-4,TRBV14,.,.,TGTGCCAGCAGCCAGTTTAGAGGACTGGGTGAAAAACTGTTTTTT,CASSQFRGLGEKLFF
TRBJ2-3,TRBV12-3/TRBV12-4,many,.,TGTGCCAGCAGTTTTTCCAGAGGGCCCGCAGATACGCAGTATTTT,CASSFSRGPADTQYF
TRBJ1-5,TRBV20-1,few,.,TGCAGTGCTAGCGGACAGCATAGCAATCAGCCCCAGCATTTT,CSASGQHSNQPQHF
TRBJ2-5,TRBV6-2/TRBV6-3,few,.,TGTGCAAGCAGTTACAACAGGGCAGAGACCCAGTACTTC,CASSYNRAETQYF
TRBJ1-1,TRBV5-4,.,.,TGTGCCAGCACCGGGGCAACTGAAGCTTTCTTT,CASTGATEAFF